The 17 T cell receptor beta chains below come from one sample, sequenced in a study of response to subunit inactivated influenza vaccine. TCRdb processed the RT-PCR reads anew with MiXCR; each CDR3 protein has one entry. The sample shows under 550,000 distinct CDR3 sequences, about 7.2% of them seen only once. The sample here was PBMCs from blood, taken roughly 24 months after vaccination. The receptors derive from a man between 50 and 69 years old who received an inactivated influenza vaccine.

This clonotype has only a few counts. The chain uses TRBV6-1 and TRBJ2-1, with D unclear. V lost 4 bases to trimming and J lost 1 base, with 11 bases between them. Per germline, CDR1 MNHNS and CDR2 SASEGT. There are 15 residues in the CDR3. The CDR3 DNA is TGTGCCAGCAGTGGGCCGGTCGGTTCCTACAATGAGCAGTTCTTC. It codes for CASSGPVGSYNEQFF.

This clonotype was observed a few times. The chain joins TRBV7-9 to TRBJ2-1; D not resolved. CDR1 and CDR2 (germline): SEHNR, FQNEAQ (reference sequence). V was shortened by 2 bases and J by 10 bases, with 6 bases between the two germline ends. The CDR3 runs to 11 residues. The CDR3 DNA reads as TGTGCCAGCAGCTTAAACCGAGAGCAGTTCTTC. It specifies CASSLNREQFF.

This clonotype was observed a few times. The chain recombines TRBV5-1 with TRBJ2-1; TRBD1 matches 8 bases. CDR1 and CDR2 from the germline V gene are SGHRS and YFSETQ. V lost 4 bases, J lost 4 bases, and 4 bases stayed unmatched. This CDR3 spans 14 amino acids. CDR3 in amino acids: CASSRGQGYNEQFF. In DNA, the CDR3 is TGCGCCAGCAGCCGTGGACAGGGATACAATGAGCAGTTCTTC.

This clonotype was detected only a few times. This chain links TRBV20-1 with TRBJ2-7; D remains unclear. The V gene's germline CDR1 is DFQATT and CDR2 SNEGSKA (reference sequence). This CDR3 has 10 amino acids. V dropped 7 bases and J dropped 3 bases, with 7 bases sitting between them. This chain's CDR3 is CSETYYEQYF. CDR3 nucleotide sequence: TGCAGTGAGACCTACTACGAGCAGTACTTC.

This clonotype was seen many times. CDR3 bases: TGCAGTGGTCGGGAGTTCACTAGCACAGATACGCAGTATTTT. Encoded protein: CSGREFTSTDTQYF. This chain joins TRBV20-1 and TRBJ2-3; maybe TRBD2 (6 bases). This CDR3 is built from 14 residues. With 7 bases removed from V and 0 bases from J, the gap between germline ends came to 14 bases. Germline CDR1 is DFQATT and CDR2 is SNEGSKA (reference sequence).

This clonotype showed up many times. The V and J genes are TRBV7-8 and TRBJ2-7; 8 bases line up with TRBD1. V was pared by 1 base and J by 3 bases, with 5 bases of the junction left unmatched. Germline lookup yields CDR1 SGHVS and CDR2 FQNEAQ. The CDR3 covers 15 residues. CDR3 sequence: CASSLEQGGIYEQYF. The CDR3 DNA reads as TGTGCCAGCAGCTTAGAACAGGGGGGAATCTACGAGCAGTACTTC.

This clonotype came up many times. The rearrangement links TRBV25-1 to TRBJ1-1; no clear D gene. The CDR3 spans 11 residues. Trimming took 5 bases from V and 10 from J, leaving 11 bases between them. Germline lookup yields CDR1 MGHDK and CDR2 SYGVNS. Here the CDR3 DNA reads TGTGCCAGCAGTTATGACCGTGTAGCTTTCTTT. This codes for CASSYDRVAFF.

The chain is built from TRBV12-3 or TRBV12-4 and TRBJ1-1; no clear D gene. Trimming removed 2 bases from V and 2 bases from J, with 6 bases in between. The CDR3 contains 13 residues. In DNA form, the CDR3 reads TGTGCCAGCAGTTTAAATGGAAACACTGAAGCTTTCTTT. It codes for CASSLNGNTEAFF.

This clonotype was counted at least ten times. The V call is TRBV20-1, the J call TRBJ2-7; D not certain. V was clipped by 5 bases and J by 3 bases, with 14 bases between them. Germline V gives CDR1 DFQATT, CDR2 SNEGSKA (reference sequence). This CDR3 is built from 13 residues. The CDR3: CSAPGPYDYEQYF. The CDR3 coding sequence is TGCAGTGCTCCCGGGCCCTACGACTACGAGCAGTACTTC.

The J gene is TRBJ1-6, the V gene TRBV7-8, with D unresolved. In germline, CDR1 is SGHVS, CDR2 FQNEAQ. With 1 base removed from V and 11 bases from J, the gap between germline ends came to 9 bases. The CDR3 consists of 13 residues. The CDR3 bases are TGTGCCAGCAGCTTAGTAGAGGTAGCACCCCTCCACTTT. This codes for CASSLVEVAPLHF.

This clonotype has just a few counts. The CDR3 bases are TGCGCCAGCAGCTCATCTAGCGGGAGGGCCGGGTTGTACGAGCAGTACTTC. Translation gives CASSSSSGRAGLYEQYF. This chain connects TRBV5-1 to TRBJ2-7; 12 bases fit TRBD2. CDR1 SGHRS and CDR2 YFSETQ come from the germline V gene. CDR3 length equals 17 residues. V was clipped by 3 bases and J by 4 bases; unmatched bases: 11.

This clonotype showed up many times. CDR3 sequence: CASSPYPLAGRTGELFF. The CDR3 DNA reads as TGTGCCAGCAGCCCATATCCTCTAGCGGGACGCACCGGGGAGCTGTTTTTT. The chain combines TRBV7-3 with TRBJ2-2; 9 nucleotides agree with TRBD2. The V gene's germline CDR1 is SGHTA and CDR2 FQGTGA. The V gene end was trimmed by 5 bases and the J gene end by 4 bases; junction bases not matched to a gene: 11. The CDR3 covers 17 residues.

The CDR3 DNA reads as TGTGCCAGCAGTTCGTCAGGGGACACCTATAATTCACCCCTCCACTTT. This encodes CASSSSGDTYNSPLHF. This chain uses TRBV28 with TRBJ1-6; D is possibly TRBD1 (6 bases). The CDR3 consists of 16 residues. V lost 4 bases, J lost 2 bases, and 12 bases lay in between. CDR1 is MDHEN and CDR2 is SYDVKM in the germline V gene. Using reference TRBV28 and TRBJ1-6 for the parts outside the CDR3, the full variable domain is DVKVTQSSRYLVKRTGEKVFLECVQDMDHENMFWYRQDPGLGLRLIYFSYDVKMKEKGDIPEGYSVSREKKERFSLILESASTNQTSMYLCASSSSGDTYNSPLHFGNGTRLTVT.

This clonotype was observed at least ten times. This chain links TRBV6-1 with TRBJ2-2; possibly TRBD1 for D (5 bases). CDR3 length: 13 amino acids. Trimming cost V 6 bases and J 3 bases, with 8 bases left between them. The germline V gene has CDR1 MNHNS and CDR2 SASEGT. The CDR3, as DNA: TGTGCCAGCAGATTGACAGACACCGGGGAGCTGTTTTTT. Its protein is CASRLTDTGELFF.

The chain uses TRBV6-2 or TRBV6-3 and TRBJ2-3; the D call may be TRBD1 or TRBD2 (5 bases each). V lost 10 bases, J lost 3 bases, and 14 bases lay in between. Looked up from germline, CDR1 is MNHEY and CDR2 is SVGEGT. The CDR3 loop spans 13 amino acids. The CDR3 sequence: CATREGWTDTQYF. In nucleotides, the CDR3 is TGTGCCACCCGCGAGGGGTGGACAGATACGCAGTATTTT.

This clonotype was seen a few times. V usage is TRBV6-2 or TRBV6-3 and J usage is TRBJ2-5, with unresolved D. Trimming shortened V by 6 bases and J by 1 base, and 15 bases separated the two germline ends. The CDR3 extends over 15 amino acids. Germline CDR1 reads MNHEY; CDR2 reads SVGEGT. In DNA form, the CDR3 reads TGTGCCAGCAGCCTCCCCGGTAGGAGCCAAGAGACCCAGTACTTC. This sequence encodes CASSLPGRSQETQYF.

This clonotype was seen repeatedly, ten times or more. The chain links TRBV28 to TRBJ1-5; tentatively, D is TRBD1 (5 bases). Trimming stripped 6 bases from V and 1 base from J, with 10 bases between. Germline CDR1 is MDHEN and CDR2 is SYDVKM. The CDR3 is made up of 14 amino acids. For the CDR3, the DNA is TGTGCCAGCAGCACCGGGACGAGCAATCAGCCCCAGCATTTT. Translated, it gives CASSTGTSNQPQHF.